This entry describes one T cell receptor beta chain. This clonotype has only a few counts. The specificity of this receptor is unknown. It has no much larger one-base neighbor in the sample; base qualities were not kept. The trim is 10 bases for V and 2 bases for J, with a gap of 13 bases between the germline ends. From the cysteine through the phenylalanine, the CDR3 covers 13 amino acids. Just CDR3 DNA is preserved here, 39 bases in frame from base 1. As encoded in the germline V gene, CDR1 is MDHEN while CDR2 is SYDVKM. The protocol used for the library was PCR. Data came from an Illumina HiSeq 2500. TCR libraries were prepared with molecular barcoding, using unique molecular identifiers to normalize TCRbeta repertoire quantification. Through fastp at Q25 and MiXCR, TCRdb rebuilt clones from the public reads, retaining in-frame beta chains. A single entry per CDR3 protein holds the most common genes and DNA from its merged rows. The sample profile shows hundreds of thousands of distinct CDR3 sequences; over 10% of them were found once. The biggest ten clones account for 2% to 2.5% of the sample.

The source of the sample is a study of T-cell reconstitution after alpha-beta-depleted transplantation in children listed by TCRdb under 2016. At the level of the whole study: Using TCR repertoire profiling, the study quantitatively followed how T-cell immune reconstitution unfolded in children after TCRalphabeta/CD19-depleted allogeneic hematopoietic cell transplantation. Paper-wide results and their limitations: Over the following months the frequencies of hyperexpanded clones went down, and after one year T-cell counts and TCRbeta diversity were mostly credited to newly produced T cells. In some patients, high TCRbeta diversity at day 60 was attributed to recipient T cells and intrathymic progenitors that had survived conditioning. Apparently early alphabetaT-cell count recovery about two months after transplant reportedly relied on only several hundred rapidly expanded clones derived from non-depleted graft cells.

The sample's treatment or condition label, in plain terms: allogeneic hematopoietic cell transplantation with graft depleted of TCRalphabeta T cells and CD19 B cells. The transplant recipients were children given TCRalphabeta/CD19-depleted allogeneic hematopoietic cell grafts. The sequence came from a male patient younger than 18 who had a stem cell transplant for acute myeloid leukemia, so the T cells may come from the graft donor. Sample: PBMCs, mostly from graft donor cells, taken 360 days after TCRalphabeta/CD19-depleted stem cell transplant. The chain joins TRBV28 to TRBJ2-3, with the D gene tentatively TRBD1 or TRBD2, based on 5 matching bases in each. The sequenced DNA is TGTGCCACCCTTTGGGGGAACACAGATACGCAGTATTTT. Its protein is CATLWGNTDTQYF.